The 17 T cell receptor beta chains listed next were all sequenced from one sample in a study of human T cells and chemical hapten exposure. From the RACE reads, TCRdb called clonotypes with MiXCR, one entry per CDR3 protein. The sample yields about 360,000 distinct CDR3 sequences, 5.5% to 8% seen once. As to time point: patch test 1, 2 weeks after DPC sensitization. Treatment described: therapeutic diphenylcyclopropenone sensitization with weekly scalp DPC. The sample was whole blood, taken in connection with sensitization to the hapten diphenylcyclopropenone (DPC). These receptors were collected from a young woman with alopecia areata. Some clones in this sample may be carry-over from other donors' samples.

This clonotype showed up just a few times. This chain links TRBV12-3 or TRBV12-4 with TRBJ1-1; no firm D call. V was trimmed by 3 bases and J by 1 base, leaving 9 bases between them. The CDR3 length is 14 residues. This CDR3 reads CASSFYDANTEAFF. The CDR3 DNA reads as TGTGCCAGCAGTTTTTACGACGCGAACACTGAAGCTTTCTTT.

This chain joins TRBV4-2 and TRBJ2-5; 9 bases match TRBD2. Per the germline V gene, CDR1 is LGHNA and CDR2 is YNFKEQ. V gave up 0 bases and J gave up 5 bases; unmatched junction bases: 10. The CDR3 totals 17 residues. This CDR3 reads CASSQESMRGGLETQYF. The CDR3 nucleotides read TGTGCCAGCAGCCAAGAAAGTATGCGGGGGGGCCTGGAGACCCAGTACTTC.

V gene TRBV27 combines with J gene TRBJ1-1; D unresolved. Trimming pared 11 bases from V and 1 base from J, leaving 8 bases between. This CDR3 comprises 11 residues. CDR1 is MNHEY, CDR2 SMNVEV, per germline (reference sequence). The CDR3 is CARPENTEAFF. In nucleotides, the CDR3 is TGTGCCCGTCCAGAGAACACTGAAGCTTTCTTT.

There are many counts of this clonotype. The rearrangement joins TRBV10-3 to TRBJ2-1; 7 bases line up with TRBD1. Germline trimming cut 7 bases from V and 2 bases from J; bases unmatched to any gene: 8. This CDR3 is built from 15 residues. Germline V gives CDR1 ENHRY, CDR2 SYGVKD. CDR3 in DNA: TGTGCCATCAATGCCGGGACAGATGCCTACAATGAGCAGTTCTTC. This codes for CAINAGTDAYNEQFF.

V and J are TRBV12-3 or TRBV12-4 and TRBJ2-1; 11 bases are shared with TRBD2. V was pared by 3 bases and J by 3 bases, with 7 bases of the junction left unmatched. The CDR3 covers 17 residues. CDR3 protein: CASSFRLAGRHYNEQFF. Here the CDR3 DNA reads TGTGCCAGCAGTTTTAGACTAGCGGGGCGACACTACAATGAGCAGTTCTTC.

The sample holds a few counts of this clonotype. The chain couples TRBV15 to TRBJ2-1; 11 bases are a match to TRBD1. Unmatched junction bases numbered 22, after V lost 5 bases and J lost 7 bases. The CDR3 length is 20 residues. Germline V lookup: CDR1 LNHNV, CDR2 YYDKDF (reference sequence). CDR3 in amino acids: CATSPNDRHPGTGGENEQFF. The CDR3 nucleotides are TGTGCCACCAGCCCTAACGACCGTCACCCGGGGACAGGGGGAGAGAATGAGCAGTTCTTC.

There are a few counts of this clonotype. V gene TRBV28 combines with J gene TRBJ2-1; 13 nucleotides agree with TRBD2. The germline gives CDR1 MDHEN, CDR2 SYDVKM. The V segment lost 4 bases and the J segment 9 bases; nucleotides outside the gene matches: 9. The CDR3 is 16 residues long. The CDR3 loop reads CASSSRTSGGVSEQFF. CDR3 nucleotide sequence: TGTGCCAGCAGTTCCCGGACTAGCGGGGGAGTGAGTGAGCAGTTCTTC.

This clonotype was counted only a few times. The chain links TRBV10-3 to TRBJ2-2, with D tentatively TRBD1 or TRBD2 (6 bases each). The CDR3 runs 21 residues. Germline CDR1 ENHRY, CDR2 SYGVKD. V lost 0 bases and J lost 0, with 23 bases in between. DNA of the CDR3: TGTGCCATCAGTGAGTCAAAGGCGTCGACCGTACGGGGGCCGAACACCGGGGAGCTGTTTTTT. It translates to CAISESKASTVRGPNTGELFF.

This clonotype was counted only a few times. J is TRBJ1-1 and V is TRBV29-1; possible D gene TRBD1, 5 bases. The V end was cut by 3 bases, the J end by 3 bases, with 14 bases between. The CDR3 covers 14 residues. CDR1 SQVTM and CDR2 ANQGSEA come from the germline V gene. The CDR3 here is CSVEKQAPHTEAFF. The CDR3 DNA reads TGCAGCGTTGAGAAACAGGCGCCCCACACTGAAGCTTTCTTT.

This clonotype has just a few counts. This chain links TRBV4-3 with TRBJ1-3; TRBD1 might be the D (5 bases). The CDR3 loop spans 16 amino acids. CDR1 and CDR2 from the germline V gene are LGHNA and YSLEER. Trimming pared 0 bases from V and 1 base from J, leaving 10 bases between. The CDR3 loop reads CASSQDLEGSGNTIYF. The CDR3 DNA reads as TGCGCCAGCAGCCAAGATCTAGAGGGGTCTGGAAACACCATATATTTT.

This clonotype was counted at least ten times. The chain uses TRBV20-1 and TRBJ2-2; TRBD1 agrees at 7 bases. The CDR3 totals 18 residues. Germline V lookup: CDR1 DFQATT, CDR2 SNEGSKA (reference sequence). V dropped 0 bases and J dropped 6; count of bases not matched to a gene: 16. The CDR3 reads CSAREIRLIQGIAGELFF. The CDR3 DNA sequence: TGCAGTGCTAGAGAAATCCGGTTAATACAGGGGATTGCCGGGGAGCTGTTTTTT.

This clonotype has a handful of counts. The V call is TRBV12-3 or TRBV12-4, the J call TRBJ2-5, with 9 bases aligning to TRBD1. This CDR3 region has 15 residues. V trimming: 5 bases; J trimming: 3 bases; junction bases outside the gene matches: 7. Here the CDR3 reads CASSPHRTGEETQYF. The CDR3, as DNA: TGTGCCAGCAGTCCCCACCGGACAGGGGAAGAGACCCAGTACTTC.

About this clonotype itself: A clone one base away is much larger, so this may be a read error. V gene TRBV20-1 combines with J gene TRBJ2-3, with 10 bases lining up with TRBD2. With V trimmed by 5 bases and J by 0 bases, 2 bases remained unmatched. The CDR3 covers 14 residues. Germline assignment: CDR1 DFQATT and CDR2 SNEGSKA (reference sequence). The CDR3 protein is CSAPTSGSTDTQYF. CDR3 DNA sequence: TGCAGTGCTCCGACTAGCGGGAGCACAGATACGCAGTATTTT.

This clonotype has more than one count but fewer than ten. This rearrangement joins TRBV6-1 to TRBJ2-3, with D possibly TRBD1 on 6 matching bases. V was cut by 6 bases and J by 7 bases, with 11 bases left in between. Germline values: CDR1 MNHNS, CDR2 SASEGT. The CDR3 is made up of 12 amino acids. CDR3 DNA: TGTGCCAGCAGGTTAACAGGGAATACGCAGTATTTT. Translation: CASRLTGNTQYF.

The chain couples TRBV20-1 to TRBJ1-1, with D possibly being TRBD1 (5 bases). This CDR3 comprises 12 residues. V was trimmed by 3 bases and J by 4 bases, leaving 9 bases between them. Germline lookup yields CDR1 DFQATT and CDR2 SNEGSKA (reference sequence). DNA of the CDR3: TGCAGTGCTAGCGGGGGGGGCACTGAAGCTTTCTTT. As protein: CSASGGGTEAFF.

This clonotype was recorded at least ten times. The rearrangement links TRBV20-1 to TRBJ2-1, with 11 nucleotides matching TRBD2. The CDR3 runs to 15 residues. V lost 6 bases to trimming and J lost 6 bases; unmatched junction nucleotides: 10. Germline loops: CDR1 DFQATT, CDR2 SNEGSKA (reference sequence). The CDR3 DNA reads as TGCAGTGCAAAGATACTAGCGGGGGATTTCAATGAGCAGTTCTTC. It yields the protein CSAKILAGDFNEQFF.

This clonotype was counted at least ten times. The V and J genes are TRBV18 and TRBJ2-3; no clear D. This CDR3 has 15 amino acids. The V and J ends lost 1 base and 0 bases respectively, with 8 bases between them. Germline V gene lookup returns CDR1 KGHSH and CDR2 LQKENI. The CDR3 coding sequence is TGTGCCAGCTCACCACAGGGTGCTAGCACAGATACGCAGTATTTT. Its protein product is CASSPQGASTDTQYF.